This T cell receptor (beta chain) derives from a study of vaccination and CD4 T cells after COVID-19 (dated by TCRdb to 2022 to 2024). Broadly, across the study: SARS-CoV-2 positivity had been established in the convalescent patients by nasal swab PCR, and mild disease was recorded in about 9 of these patients and severe disease in one. Six males and four females were included in the convalescent cohort, with two Hispanic individuals, seven Caucasians, two Asians and one multiracial person represented. Post-vaccine blood samples were obtained a median of approximately 74 days after the second vaccine dose, with a range of about 12 to 241 days. Control cultures received a CEFX viral epitope pool as the positive control, an HIV-1 Nef peptide pool as the negative control, or no peptide. For stimulating the cultures, overlapping spike peptide pools were used, derived from SARS-CoV-2 as well as from the common cold coronaviruses HCoV-NL63, HCoV-OC43 and HCoV-229E. Participants received two doses of either the Pfizer-BioNTech BNT162b2 vaccine (n=8) or the Moderna mRNA-1273 vaccine (n=2). The spike-specific CD4+ TCR repertoire was compared before and after mRNA vaccination in over nine COVID-19 convalescent patients and several infection-naive healthy vaccine recipients. Post-COVID blood samples were collected from convalescent patients a median of roughly 100 days after diagnosis, with a range of about 30 to 161 days.

To prepare the library, PCR was applied. TCR sequencing of DNA from cultured CD4+ T cells used the Oncomine TCR Beta short-read assay at the Johns Hopkins FTIC core. The QIAamp micro DNA kit was used to extract genomic DNA from the cultured CD4+ T cells. Oncomine TCR Beta libraries from cultured CD4+ T cells were pooled with unique dual indexes and sequenced on an Illumina iSeq 100. Concerning the study's data processing: Non-productive sequences were filtered out, and CDR3s that did not start with C, did not end with F or W, or were shorter than 7 amino acids were discarded. Antigen-specific clonotypes were identified using the MANAFEST web application through comparison of peptide-stimulated wells with reference and other culture wells. Positive clones required FDR below 0.05, an odds ratio above 5, and productive frequency above 0.1% in at least two of three replicate wells. A clonotype was classed as cross-reactive if the clonotype showed significant expansion both in SARS-CoV-2 spike wells and in at least one common cold coronavirus spike condition. Levenshtein distances (stringdist) and unrooted phylogenetic trees (ape) in R version 3.6.1 were used to assess CDR3 homology. TCRdb ran its own pipeline on the public reads, namely fastp trimming at Q25 and MiXCR clone calling, and kept in-frame beta chains. Each record represents a unique CDR3 protein, reported with the most common genes and DNA among its rows. These V and J calls are TCRdb output, not the study's own analysis. The sample contains fewer than 20,000 distinct CDR3 sequences, approximately 28% of them found a single time. The ten largest clones take up roughly a sixth of the sample.

What the study reported, not specific to this receptor: In convalescent patients, nearly all vaccine-specific clones (304 of 307) were found to be mono-reactive for SARS-CoV-2 spike rather than cross-reactive with common cold coronaviruses. Although the median number of SARS-CoV-2-reactive clonotypes went up from fewer than 25 after infection to 30 to 45 after vaccination, the increase was not significant. Only a relatively small number of convalescent patients were included in the study, and early timepoints following natural infection were not analyzed. In convalescent patients, a median around 85% of post-vaccine SARS-CoV-2-reactive clones were detected only after vaccination, and vaccine-specific priming was suggested by this finding.

Its CDR3 holds 15 amino acids, cysteine through phenylalanine. Of the read, only the CDR3 DNA is kept; its 45 bases are in frame from base 1. Trimming takes 7 bases off V and 2 bases off J; junction bases not matched to a gene: 9. CDR1 and CDR2 are read off the germline V gene as MDHEN and SYDVKM. This clonotype has a handful of counts. The antigen it binds to is not known. The record has no base qualities; no much larger clone is one base away. The treatment or condition label, read with the paper, signifies: approximately 11-day PBMC culture with coronavirus spike peptide pools or control peptides (ViraFEST assay). To expand antigen-specific T cells with peptide pools and then pick out the expanded clonotypes through TCR sequencing, the study relied on the ViraFEST assay. The positive SARS-CoV-2 PCR tests of the convalescent patients were dated from March to December 2020, before the Alpha, Beta and Delta variants emerged in the United States. PBMCs were cultured at about 2 million per well in IMDM supplemented with 5% human AB serum and around 9.5 IU/ml IL-2, with approximately 11 ug/ml peptide pools added. On days 3 and 7, half of the culture medium was replaced with fresh IL-2-containing medium. CD4+ T cells were isolated after 10 days of culture through negative selection using the EasySep CD4+ T cell isolation kit. Ficoll-Paque Plus gradient centrifugation was used to isolate PBMCs from whole blood, and the isolated PBMCs were then either used fresh or cryopreserved at -140C. In general, triplicate wells were set up for every culture condition.

This TCR came from a human donor with COVID-19. The sequenced sample consisted of cultured CD4+ T cells from blood. The V gene is TRBV28 and the J gene is TRBJ1-1; 8 central bases correspond to TRBD1. The CDR3 reads as follows: CASIAGQGPNTEAFF. The nucleotides are TGTGCCAGCATCGCCGGACAGGGTCCAAACACTGAAGCTTTCTTT.